Listed below are T cell receptor beta chains from one sample, sequenced in a study of long-term antiretroviral therapy in people with HIV. TCRdb keeps only in-frame clones here, not all; method: immunoSEQ multiplex PCR. The sample lists about 25,000 clones; roughly 80% were seen once. Source: unsorted PBMCs, taken 2.1 years after starting antiretroviral therapy. Receptor source: a man aged 30 to 39 with HIV. CDR3s leave out the opening cysteine and the closing phenylalanine or tryptophan. The order of the fields is V gene, J gene, CDR3 protein.

v_gene: TRBV25-1; j_gene: TRBJ2-1; CDR3aa: ASSEQGEQF
v_gene: TRBV30; j_gene: TRBJ2-7; CDR3aa: AWSEGDTSTYEQY
v_gene: TRBV10-2; j_gene: TRBJ2-5; CDR3aa: ASSESYGGPETQY
v_gene: TRBV11-1; j_gene: TRBJ1-6; CDR3aa: ASSLGRSSYNSPLH
v_gene: TRBV6-5; j_gene: TRBJ1-6; CDR3aa: ASSYSTSNSPLH
v_gene: TRBV6-5; j_gene: TRBJ1-1; CDR3aa: ASSMIGPHTEAF
v_gene: TRBV29-1; j_gene: TRBJ1-1; CDR3aa: SAMGAHTEAF
v_gene: TRBV5-5; j_gene: TRBJ1-2; CDR3aa: ASSLRGDRLIYGYT
v_gene: TRBV5-1; j_gene: TRBJ1-2; CDR3aa: ASSEDQGEGYT
v_gene: TRBV7-9; j_gene: TRBJ1-1; CDR3aa: ASSLAGWDTEAF
v_gene: TRBV2; j_gene: TRBJ2-1; CDR3aa: ASSNTGSRSEQF
v_gene: TRBV4-3; j_gene: TRBJ1-1; CDR3aa: ASSQDWVNTEAF
v_gene: TRBV6-1; j_gene: TRBJ2-1; CDR3aa: ASGLAGGLDEQF
v_gene: TRBV5-5; j_gene: TRBJ2-7; CDR3aa: ASSSAPGQLYEQY
v_gene: TRBV25-1; j_gene: TRBJ1-4; CDR3aa: ASSRQGGVRLF
v_gene: TRBV19; j_gene: TRBJ2-7; CDR3aa: ASKRQRDSYEQY
v_gene: TRBV2; j_gene: TRBJ2-3; CDR3aa: ASSVGQGATDTQY
v_gene: TRBV19; j_gene: TRBJ2-5; CDR3aa: ASSLIAGVEETQY
v_gene: TRBV5-1; j_gene: TRBJ2-1; CDR3aa: ASSLVGLAGVSEQF
v_gene: TRBV27; j_gene: TRBJ2-5; CDR3aa: ASSFLFETGQETQY
v_gene: TRBV7-6; j_gene: TRBJ2-7; CDR3aa: ASSLSDYYEQY
v_gene: TRBV5-1; j_gene: TRBJ1-2; CDR3aa: ASSLGGAANYGYT
v_gene: TRBV29-1; j_gene: TRBJ1-1; CDR3aa: SVHTGGGNTEAF
v_gene: TRBV7-9; j_gene: TRBJ1-4; CDR3aa: ASSSTGGNEKLF
v_gene: TRBV19; j_gene: TRBJ1-6; CDR3aa: ASSLGQGDSPLH
v_gene: TRBV18; j_gene: TRBJ1-3; CDR3aa: ASSPQLGSASGNTIY
v_gene: TRBV2; j_gene: TRBJ1-2; CDR3aa: ASSEHTGSYYGYT
v_gene: TRBV29-1; j_gene: TRBJ1-1; CDR3aa: SGATGGRYTEAF
v_gene: TRBV19; j_gene: TRBJ2-1; CDR3aa: ASTRTSGGNPTYNEQF
v_gene: TRBV13; j_gene: TRBJ1-1; CDR3aa: ASSLAGRGHTEAF
v_gene: TRBV29-1; j_gene: TRBJ1-1; CDR3aa: SVDEEMNTEAF
v_gene: TRBV10-1; j_gene: TRBJ2-7; CDR3aa: ASSERTGPDYEQY